The 21 T cell receptor delta chains below all came from one sample that was sequenced in a study of Vδ1+ human thymocytes. Study-level findings and limits: In the thymus, TRG and TRD repertoires looked highly polyclonal with Gaussian CDR3 lengths.

These receptors have no known antigen. Extracted RNA was reverse transcribed into cDNA. The CDR3 regions were amplified by multiplex PCR from V-gene primers to a constant-region primer. TCRdb reprocessed the multiplex PCR reads through CATT. Of 22,000 or so delta-chain clones listed, 7.5% to 9% are singletons. The sample consisted of Vdelta1+ gamma-delta thymocytes from the thymus. Documented subset: FACS-sorted CD3+ TCRalphabeta- TCRVdelta1+ TCRVdelta2- thymocytes. The receptors originated from a child under three years old who had congenital heart surgery.

This clone was seen a few times. The chain recombines TRDV1 with TRDJ1, with 11 bases fitting TRDD3. Germline assignment: CDR1 TSWWSYY and CDR2 QGS. V trimming: 5 bases; J trimming: 2 bases; junction bases outside the gene matches: 4. The CDR3 spans 15 residues. The CDR3 loop is CALGWGIRGTDKLIF. The CDR3 DNA is TGTGCTCTTGGGTGGGGGATACGCGGGACCGATAAACTCATCTTT.

V is TRDV1 and J is TRDJ1, with 11 bases aligning to TRDD3. V shed 2 bases, J shed 0 bases, and the junction held 20 bases outside the gene matches. CDR3 length equals 22 residues. Germline assignment: CDR1 TSWWSYY and CDR2 QGS. The DNA of the CDR3 is TGTGCTCTTGGGGAATCGGGATTGCCCCAGTTCTGGGGGATACCGTACACCGATAAACTCATCTTT. Translated, it gives CALGESGLPQFWGIPYTDKLIF.

This clone occurred a few times. The chain employs TRDV1 and TRDJ1; 10 positions match TRDD3. V lost 1 base and J lost 0; bases outside the gene matches: 29. The germline V gene has CDR1 TSWWSYY and CDR2 QGS. This CDR3 comprises 25 residues. This CDR3 is CALGEREEKASHLVGGYWDTDKLIF. In DNA, the CDR3 is TGTGCTCTTGGGGAACGGGAGGAGAAGGCTTCCCACCTGGTTGGGGGATACTGGGACACCGATAAACTCATCTTT.

This clone has a handful of counts. The rearrangement joins TRDV1 to TRDJ1; maybe TRDD3 (5 bases). The V end lost 5 bases, the J end lost 1 base, and 20 bases lay between the germline ends. CDR1 is TSWWSYY and CDR2 is QGS in the germline V gene. CDR3 length: 17 residues. The CDR3 spells CALGPRGGPRGTDKLIF. As DNA, the CDR3 is TGTGCTCTTGGGCCCAGGGGGGGCCCCCGGGGCACCGATAAACTCATCTTT.

The chain links TRDV1 to TRDJ1; the match to TRDD3 covers 10 bases. V dropped 4 bases and J dropped 4; count of bases not matched to a gene: 12. Germline CDR1 TSWWSYY, CDR2 QGS. The CDR3 runs to 17 residues. In nucleotides, the CDR3 is TGTGCTCTTGGGGCCCTCTACTGGGGGATGGGAGGCGATAAACTCATCTTT. This encodes CALGALYWGMGGDKLIF.

The chain is built from TRDV1 and TRDJ1; D gene unclear. This CDR3 comprises 14 residues. Trimming left V 4 bases short and J 2 bases short, with 11 bases between. Germline CDR1 TSWWSYY, CDR2 QGS. The chain's CDR3 is CALGAFPGTDKLIF. CDR3 in DNA: TGTGCTCTTGGGGCTTTCCCCGGGACCGATAAACTCATCTTT.

The chain carries TRDV1 and TRDJ1; 12 bases line up with TRDD3. No J gene is reported in TCRdb; it was inferred here by comparing the DNA with germline. CDR3 length equals 22 residues. Trimming cost V 0 bases and J 1 base; bases outside gene matches: 18. Germline V gene sequence: CDR1 TSWWSYY, CDR2 QGS. CDR3 amino acids: CALGELLGYDWGIPVRTDKLIF. The CDR3 nucleotides are TGTGCTCTTGGGGAACTCTTGGGCTACGACTGGGGGATACCGGTGCGCACCGATAAACTCATCTTT.

This clone appeared a few times. This rearrangement joins TRDV1 to TRDJ1; 10 nucleotides line up with TRDD3. CDR1 and CDR2 (germline): TSWWSYY, QGS. The J segment lost 0 bases and the V segment lost 2 bases, leaving 21 bases of the junction unmatched. This CDR3 region has 22 residues. CDR3 amino acids: CALGEKSLSYHVLGDYTDKLIF. Here the CDR3 DNA reads TGTGCTCTTGGGGAAAAAAGTTTGTCCTACCACGTACTGGGGGATTACACCGATAAACTCATCTTT.

This clone was seen more than once but under ten times. This rearrangement joins TRDV1 to TRDJ1, with 12 positions matching TRDD3. CDR1 is TSWWSYY and CDR2 is QGS in the germline V gene. J lost 1 base, V lost 3 bases, and 15 bases had no gene match. The CDR3 is 20 residues long. In nucleotides, the CDR3 is TGTGCTCTTGGGGACAAAAGTACCTACTGGGGGATACTCGGCACCGATAAACTCATCTTT. Translation gives CALGDKSTYWGILGTDKLIF.

The V call is TRDV1, the J call TRDJ1, with TRDD3 matching 9 bases. CDR3 length: 19 amino acids. Looked up from germline, CDR1 is TSWWSYY and CDR2 is QGS. The V gene end was trimmed by 4 bases and the J gene end by 0 bases; junction bases not matched to a gene: 15. CDR3 region: CALGGFLVLGDVYTDKLIF. CDR3 DNA: TGTGCTCTTGGGGGCTTCCTTGTACTGGGGGACGTGTACACCGATAAACTCATCTTT.

This clone has only a few counts. The genes are TRDV3 and TRDJ3, with 9 bases fitting TRDD2. This CDR3 has 22 amino acids. Germline CDR1 is TVYSNPD and CDR2 is GDNSRS (reference sequence). V gave up 5 bases and J gave up 1 base; unmatched junction bases: 24. For the CDR3, the DNA is TGTGCCGCATCCTTCCTACTGGGGAACCCTAGAGGGCGATCCTGGGACACCCGACAGATGTTTTTC. This gives the protein CAASFLLGNPRGRSWDTRQMFF.

The chain couples TRDV1 to TRDJ1; TRDD3 aligns across 9 bases. Germline values: CDR1 TSWWSYY, CDR2 QGS. V was pared by 3 bases and J by 0 bases, with 20 bases of the junction left unmatched. The CDR3 is 21 amino acids. CDR3 nucleotides: TGTGCTCTTGGGGACCGCTCCTGTGGGCAGGGGATACGCCCCTACACCGATAAACTCATCTTT. This translates into CALGDRSCGQGIRPYTDKLIF.

This clone turned up a few times. V usage is TRDV1 and J usage is TRDJ1; the D gene is possibly TRDD3 (9 bases). Looked up from germline, CDR1 is TSWWSYY and CDR2 is QGS. V was trimmed by 4 bases and J by 0 bases, leaving 27 bases between them. The CDR3 loop spans 20 amino acids. CDR3 DNA: TGTGCTCTTGGGGCGAAGGCCTTCCTAAACTGGGGGACGTACACCGATAAACTCATCTTT. Its protein product is CALGAKAFLNWGTYTDKLIF.

This clone was found a few times. This chain connects TRDV1 to TRDJ1; TRDD3 matches 9 bases. The trim removed 4 bases at V and 3 bases at J, leaving 9 bases unmatched. CDR3 length: 16 residues. From germline, CDR1 is TSWWSYY and CDR2 QGS. The CDR3 bases are TGTGCTCTTGGGGTCGACAGAGGGGATACGGCCGATAAACTCATCTTT. This translates into CALGVDRGDTADKLIF.

This clone was seen more than once but under ten times. Germline and junction disagree at one end, which may indicate a read error. The chain joins TRDV2 to TRDJ3; 7 bases are a match to TRDD3. The length of the CDR3 is 25 residues. CDR1 GEAIGNYY and CDR2 EKD come from the germline V gene. As DNA, the CDR3 is TGTGCCTGTGACACCCGTTGCTTCCCTACATTTTGGGGGAGCCGACGTTCCTGGGGCACCCGACAGATGTTTTTC. The encoded protein is CACDTRCFPTFWGSRRSWGTRQMFF.

This chain connects TRDV1 to TRDJ1; TRDD3 agrees at 8 bases. CDR3 length: 20 amino acids. Germline V gives CDR1 TSWWSYY, CDR2 QGS. V trimming: 0 bases; J trimming: 1 base; junction bases outside the gene matches: 16. The CDR3 bases are TGTGCTCTTGGGGAACTAGTATGCACTGGGGGCCAATTACCCACCGATAAACTCATCTTT. It yields the protein CALGELVCTGGQLPTDKLIF.

For the V gene the call is TRDV1; the J gene has no call; TRDD3, the D gene given by the table, was not confirmed from the DNA. The CDR3 has 17 amino acids. Germline V gives CDR1 TSWWSYY, CDR2 QGS. The CDR3 loop reads CALGEMAGTTYTDKPIF. The CDR3 DNA follows: TGTGCTCTTGGGGAAATGGCGGGGACCACGTACACCGATAAACCCATCTTT.

This chain links TRDV1 with TRDJ1, with 9 bases fitting TRDD3. This CDR3 region has 22 residues. Trimming took 0 bases from V and 1 from J; bases not matched to a gene: 21. CDR1 is TSWWSYY and CDR2 is QGS in the germline V gene. The CDR3 loop is CALGELTTYPRLGEVGTDKLIF. For the CDR3, the DNA is TGTGCTCTTGGGGAACTTACCACCTACCCCCGACTGGGGGAGGTGGGCACCGATAAACTCATCTTT.

The chain carries TRDV1 and TRDJ1; 12 bases match TRDD3. Per the germline V gene, CDR1 is TSWWSYY and CDR2 is QGS. Germline trimming cut 1 base from V and 0 bases from J; bases unmatched to any gene: 15. The CDR3 has 21 amino acids. The CDR3 protein is CALGEPTTFLLGDTYTDKLIF. For the CDR3, the DNA is TGTGCTCTTGGGGAACCTACCACCTTCCTACTGGGGGATACCTACACCGATAAACTCATCTTT.

V is TRDV1 and J is TRDJ1; D is perhaps TRDD3 (6 bases). The CDR3 sequence is 23 residues long. CDR1 and CDR2 (germline): TSWWSYY, QGS. The V end lost 0 bases, the J end lost 0 bases, and 32 bases lay between the germline ends. The CDR3 spells CALGELEGSILERLGLYTDKLIF. CDR3 nucleotides: TGTGCTCTTGGGGAACTCGAAGGGTCTATCCTGGAACGGCTGGGGTTGTACACCGATAAACTCATCTTT.

V usage is TRDV1 and J usage is TRDJ1, with 11 bases lining up with TRDD3. Germline V CDR1 and CDR2: TSWWSYY, QGS. The CDR3 sequence is 18 residues long. Losses at the gene ends were 0 bases for V and 4 bases for J; bases not matched to a gene: 10. In DNA form, the CDR3 reads TGTGCTCTTGGGGAACTAGAACTGGGGGATAACCCGAGCGATAAACTCATCTTT. This encodes CALGELELGDNPSDKLIF.